What follows are 22 T cell receptor beta chains derived from one specimen sequenced in a study of T cells in Graves' hyperthyroidism and ophthalmopathy (dated 2019 in TCRdb). To prepare the library, multiplex PCR was applied. The reads were generated on an Illumina HiSeq 2000. TCR beta CDR3 regions were amplified from RNA transcripts. For the first round of RT-PCR on the TCR CDR3, the HTBI primer set was used together with the Qiagen OneStep RT-PCR kit. TCRdb redid the processing of the public reads, applying fastp at Q25 and MiXCR, and retained in-frame beta chains. Records with the same CDR3 protein are collapsed into one entry carrying the most frequent genes and DNA. The sample table records 300,000 or so distinct CDR3 sequences; 21% of these occur just once. Clones ranked in the top ten supply 50% of the sample. The sequenced material came from blood. The source is a woman between 45 and 65 years old with Graves' hyperthyroidism.

Ten or more counts support this clonotype. This chain connects TRBV28 to TRBJ1-2; possible D gene TRBD1, 6 bases. Trimming left V 2 bases short and J 4 bases short, with 14 bases between. The CDR3 is 15 residues long. The V gene's germline CDR1 is MDHEN and CDR2 SYDVKM. This CDR3 reads CASSLDPQGGYGYTF. DNA for the CDR3: TGTGCCAGCAGTTTAGATCCACAGGGCGGCTATGGCTACACCTTC.

This clonotype was seen a single time. The genes are TRBV5-1 and TRBJ2-3; 10 bases are shared with TRBD1. The germline CDR1 and CDR2 sequences are SGHRS and YFSETQ. The V and J ends lost 0 bases and 4 bases, in that order; junction bases with no gene match: 2. The CDR3 has 15 residues. CDR3 in DNA: TGCGCCAGCAGCTTGGAGGGGACAGGGGCAGATACGCAGTATTTT. Translated, it gives CASSLEGTGADTQYF.

This clonotype was counted only a few times. This chain uses TRBV7-3 with TRBJ2-2; D is ambiguous. The V and J ends lost 3 bases and 6 bases respectively, with 11 bases between them. CDR1 is SGHTA, CDR2 FQGTGA, per germline. This CDR3 region has 14 residues. CDR3 residues: CASSFSTVAGELFF. The CDR3 DNA reads as TGTGCCAGCAGCTTTTCGACGGTCGCCGGGGAGCTGTTTTTT.

This sequence joins TRBV27 and TRBJ2-7; the D gene is possibly TRBD2 (5 bases). Trimming removed 6 bases from V and 2 bases from J, with 14 bases in between. CDR3 length: 14 residues. Germline CDR1 MNHEY, CDR2 SMNVEV (reference sequence). The CDR3 region has the DNA TGTGCCAGCAGGAGGCTAGCTTCCCCCTACGAGCAGTACTTC. This encodes CASRRLASPYEQYF.

This clonotype came up many times. This sequence joins TRBV29-1 and TRBJ2-1, with a possible D match to TRBD1 (5 bases). CDR1 is SQVTM, CDR2 ANQGSEA, per germline. V was clipped by 7 bases and J by 7 bases, with 14 bases between them. The CDR3 has 12 residues. CDR3 sequence reads: CSAARGANEQFF. CDR3 bases: TGCAGCGCAGCTAGGGGCGCGAATGAGCAGTTCTTC.

This clonotype was picked up many times. V gene TRBV12-3 or TRBV12-4 combines with J gene TRBJ2-1; D possibly matches TRBD1 or TRBD2 (6 bases each). The CDR3 is 14 amino acids. Trimming took off 6 bases at V and 7 bases at J, with 16 bases between the two ends. The CDR3: CASRVGGRRNEQFF. The CDR3 region has the DNA TGTGCCAGCAGGGTGGGGGGCCGGAGAAATGAGCAGTTCTTC.

This clonotype has ten or more counts. V is TRBV2 and J is TRBJ2-2; 10 nucleotides align to TRBD2. This CDR3 comprises 15 residues. Trimming removed 6 bases from V and 3 bases from J; junction bases left unmatched: 4. CDR1 and CDR2 (germline): SNHLY, FYNNEI. The CDR3 loop reads CASRKAGGDTGELFF. The CDR3, as DNA: TGTGCCAGCAGGAAAGCGGGAGGGGACACCGGGGAGCTGTTTTTT.

Only a few counts were recorded for this clonotype. The chain recombines TRBV19 with TRBJ1-1; unclear D gene. Germline V gives CDR1 LNHDA, CDR2 SQIVND (reference sequence). The germline V and J ends were trimmed by 3 bases and 1 base, with 6 bases remaining between them. CDR3 length equals 13 residues. The CDR3 loop is CASSMSKNTEAFF. The CDR3 nucleotides are TGTGCCAGTAGTATGAGCAAGAACACTGAAGCTTTCTTT. Drawing the rest from reference TRBV19 and TRBJ1-1, the complete variable domain is DGGITQSPKYLFRKEGQNVTLSCEQNLNHDAMYWYRQDPGQGLRLIYYSQIVNDFQKGDIAEGYSVSREKKESFPLTVTSAQKNPTAFYLCASSMSKNTEAFFGQGTRLTVV.

There are many counts of this clonotype. This chain connects TRBV27 to TRBJ2-1; 12 bases are shared with TRBD2. This CDR3 contains 15 residues. Trimming removed 5 bases from V and 10 bases from J; junction bases left unmatched: 9. In germline, CDR1 is MNHEY, CDR2 SMNVEV (reference sequence). CDR3 in DNA: TGTGCCAGCAGTCGGGCTAGCGGGAGGGCGGGGGAGCAGTTCTTC. It specifies CASSRASGRAGEQFF.

Many counts were recorded for this clonotype. The V call is TRBV2, the J call TRBJ2-2; TRBD1 aligns across 7 bases. Trimming took 6 bases from V and 6 from J; bases not matched to a gene: 4. CDR3 length: 13 amino acids. Germline-derived CDR1 and CDR2 are SNHLY and FYNNEI. The CDR3 region is CASSLGTAGELFF. The CDR3 DNA is TGTGCCAGCAGCCTAGGGACAGCCGGGGAGCTGTTTTTT.

The chain carries TRBV6-1 and TRBJ1-2, with unresolved D. Germline lookup yields CDR1 MNHNS and CDR2 SASEGT. V shed 10 bases and J shed 7 bases, with 16 bases lying between them. This CDR3 contains 12 residues. The CDR3 region is CATGEGIFGYTF. In DNA, the CDR3 is TGTGCCACGGGCGAAGGGATCTTTGGCTACACCTTC.

This clonotype has a count of ten or more. V gene TRBV11-2 combines with J gene TRBJ2-7; 8 bases match TRBD2. Germline-derived CDR1 and CDR2 are SGHAT and FQNNGV. This CDR3 contains 15 residues. V lost 6 bases, J lost 3 bases, and 10 bases stayed unmatched. The CDR3 protein is CASSSTSGGSYEQYF. The CDR3 region has the DNA TGTGCCAGCAGTTCAACTAGCGGAGGGAGCTACGAGCAGTACTTC.

This chain uses TRBV6-1 with TRBJ2-7; no clear D. The CDR3 contains 13 residues. Trimming took 6 bases from V and 0 from J, leaving 9 bases between them. CDR1 MNHNS and CDR2 SASEGT come from the germline V gene. The CDR3 reads CASRSESSYEQYF. The CDR3 nucleotides are TGTGCCAGCAGATCGGAGAGCTCCTACGAGCAGTACTTC.

This clonotype has a handful of counts. The rearrangement joins TRBV3-1 to TRBJ1-6, with D uncertain. Per the germline V gene, CDR1 is LGHDT and CDR2 is YNNKEL (reference sequence). This CDR3 spans 16 amino acids. Trimming took off 2 bases at V and 4 bases at J, with 12 bases between the two ends. CDR3 in amino acids: CASSQRQRPYNSPLHF. In nucleotides, the CDR3 is TGTGCCAGCAGCCAAAGGCAGAGGCCTTATAATTCACCCCTCCACTTT. Combining the CDR3 with reference TRBV3-1 and TRBJ1-6 gives the whole variable domain DTAVSQTPKYLVTQMGNDKSIKCEQNLGHDTMYWYKQDSKKFLKIMFSYNNKELIINETVPNRFSPKSPDKAHLNLHINSLELGDSAVYFCASSQRQRPYNSPLHFGNGTRLTVT.

This chain links TRBV13 with TRBJ2-7; D may correspond to TRBD1 or TRBD2 (5 bases each). CDR3 length: 18 residues. With 0 bases removed from V and 0 bases from J, the gap between germline ends came to 18 bases. Germline V gene lookup returns CDR1 PRHDT and CDR2 FYEKMQ (reference sequence). The DNA for the CDR3 is TGTGCCAGCAGCTTAGGCCTAATCTCGGGGACGGTCTCCTACGAGCAGTACTTC. Translating it yields CASSLGLISGTVSYEQYF. Filled out from reference TRBV13 and TRBJ2-7, the complete variable domain reads AAGVIQSPRHLIKEKRETATLKCYPIPRHDTVYWYQQGPGQDPQFLISFYEKMQSDKGSIPDRFSAQQFSDYHSELNMSSLELGDSALYFCASSLGLISGTVSYEQYFGPGTRLTVT.

This clonotype was recorded many times. The J gene is TRBJ2-7, the V gene TRBV29-1, with D perhaps matching TRBD1 (6 bases). V shed 1 base and J shed 5 bases, with 15 bases lying between them. Germline lookup yields CDR1 SQVTM and CDR2 ANQGSEA. This CDR3 spans 14 amino acids. CDR3 bases: TGCAGCGTTGAAGGACGCCAGGGGTCCCACGAGCAGTACTTC. Translation: CSVEGRQGSHEQYF.

This clonotype was detected many times. The CDR3 coding sequence is TGTGCCTGGACCGGTTATTTTGAGGGGGATGGCTACACCTTC. It encodes CAWTGYFEGDGYTF. The rearrangement uses TRBV30 and TRBJ1-2, with D maybe TRBD1 (6 bases). In germline, CDR1 is GTSNPN, CDR2 SVGIG (reference sequence). The length of the CDR3 is 14 residues. V dropped 4 bases and J dropped 6 bases, with 18 bases sitting between them. Full variable domain (outside the CDR3, taken from reference TRBV30 and TRBJ1-2): SQTIHQWPATLVQPVGSPLSLECTVEGTSNPNLYWYRQAAGRGLQLLFYSVGIGQISSEVPQNLSASRPQDRQFILSSKKLLLSDSGFYLCAWTGYFEGDGYTFGSGTRLTVV.

This clonotype came up many times. This chain connects TRBV3-1 to TRBJ2-7; D may be TRBD1 (6 bases). V lost 6 bases, J lost 6 bases, and 9 bases lay in between. Germline loops: CDR1 LGHDT, CDR2 YNNKEL (reference sequence). The length of the CDR3 is 11 residues. The CDR3 here is CASRTGSEQYF. The CDR3 nucleotides are TGTGCCAGCAGAACAGGGAGCGAGCAGTACTTC.

This clonotype was picked up a small number of times. The V and J genes are TRBV9 and TRBJ1-3; TRBD1 matches at 7 bases. V shed 1 base and J 1 base; nucleotides not matched to a gene: 2. This CDR3 comprises 15 residues. The germline CDR1 and CDR2 sequences are SGDLS and YYNGEE. The DNA for the CDR3 is TGTGCCAGCAGCGTACTGACAGGGTCTGGAAACACCATATATTTT. Translating gives CASSVLTGSGNTIYF.

Comment on this clonotype: This may be a read error: a much more frequent sequence differs by one nucleotide. The chain carries TRBV20-1 and TRBJ2-7; weak D call: TRBD2 (6 bases). V shed 6 bases and J shed 6 bases, with 24 bases lying between them. CDR1 and CDR2 (germline): DFQATT, SNEGSKA (reference sequence). The CDR3 extends over 15 amino acids. The CDR3 DNA reads as TGCAGTGCGGGGACTGGCGGGAACCCCCGGGTCGAGCAGTACTTC. Protein product: CSAGTGGNPRVEQYF.

This clonotype has a count of ten or more. The chain carries TRBV6-1 and TRBJ2-7; 7 bases agree with TRBD1. CDR1 is MNHNS, CDR2 SASEGT, per germline. V shed 9 bases, J shed 1 base, and the junction held 9 bases outside the gene matches. This CDR3 spans 14 amino acids. CDR3 region: CASSGTVLSYEQYF. For the CDR3, the DNA is TGTGCCAGTTCCGGGACAGTTTTATCCTACGAGCAGTACTTC.

This clonotype was detected ten times or more. The J gene is TRBJ1-2, the V gene TRBV9; D remains unclear. The CDR3 spans 12 residues. Between the trimmed V and J ends, which lost 4 bases and 0 bases, there was a span of 4 bases. Germline assignment: CDR1 SGDLS and CDR2 YYNGEE. DNA of the CDR3: TGTGCCAGCAGCCCATCTAACTATGGCTACACCTTC. Protein product: CASSPSNYGYTF.